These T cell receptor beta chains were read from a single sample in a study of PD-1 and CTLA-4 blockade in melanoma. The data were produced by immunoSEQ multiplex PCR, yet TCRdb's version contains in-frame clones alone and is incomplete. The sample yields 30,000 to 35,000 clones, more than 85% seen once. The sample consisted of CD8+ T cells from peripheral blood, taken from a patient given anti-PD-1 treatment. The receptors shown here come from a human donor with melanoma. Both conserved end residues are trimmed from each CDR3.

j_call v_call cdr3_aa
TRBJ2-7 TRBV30 AWSVLREKY
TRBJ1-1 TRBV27 ASSLFTGGSEAF
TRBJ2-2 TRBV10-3 AISVSYTPSTENTGELF
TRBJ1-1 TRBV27 ASGLPGRSNTEAF
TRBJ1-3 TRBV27 ASSLSFGSGNTIY
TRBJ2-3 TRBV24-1 ATSDPDPYGTDTQY
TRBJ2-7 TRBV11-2 ASSLDGILGEQY
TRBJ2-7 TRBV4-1 ASSQEELAGVRSYEQY
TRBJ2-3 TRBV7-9 ASSPGDLLDTQY
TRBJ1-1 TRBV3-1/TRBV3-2 ASSQERRLGFAEAF
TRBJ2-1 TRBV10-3 AISEGREDLYDNEQF
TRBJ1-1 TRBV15 ATSRDLGANTEAF
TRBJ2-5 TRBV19 ASSPRDRGVLGETQY
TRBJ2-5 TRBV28 ASSPTGRIVETQY
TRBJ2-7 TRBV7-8 ASSPLGLSPYEQY
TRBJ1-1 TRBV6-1 ASSDRAEAF
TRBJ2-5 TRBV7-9 ASSSSFEGETQY
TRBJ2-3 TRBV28 ASSTLVTDTQY
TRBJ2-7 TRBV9 ASSPSDFYEQY
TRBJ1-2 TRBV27 ASSRISGYGGYT
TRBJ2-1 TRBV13 ASSLLGGRNEQF
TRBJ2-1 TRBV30 AWSDGVNEQF
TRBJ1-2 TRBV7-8 ASGYQEIYGYT
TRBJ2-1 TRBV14 ASSQERTVSAYNEQF